This T cell receptor (beta chain) was profiled in a study of cytomegalovirus exposure and HLA in healthy donors (dated by TCRdb to the late 2010s). A note on the overall study: According to an earlier analysis of a few hundred of the donors, roughly 180 million T cells yielded 117 million unique TCR beta sequences and more than 250 Gb of sequence data. The number of donors typed differed by locus, with about 629-630 for A, B, C, DRB1 and DQB1, around 500 for DQA1, 600 to 610 for DPA1, and about 450 for DPB1. About 330 gigabases of sequencing data and around 85 million unique TCR sequences made up an early release that covered over 550 HLA-typed donors. On average, roughly 240,000 unique TCR beta nucleotide sequences were sequenced per donor among 350 to 400 genotyped donors of the cohort, with roughly 18% of those sequences being non-productive. Alongside the repertoire data, information on donor age, sex, ethnicity and CMV serostatus was compiled. To study patterns of TCR occurrence, a later analysis re-analyzed previously published TCR beta repertoires from several hundred donors and added high-resolution HLA genotyping. An earlier analysis of around 580 of the donors used high-throughput TCR beta sequencing to judge whether each TCR beta V gene segment behaved as functional or pseudogenic. In addition to the first cohort of around 670 subjects, a separate validation cohort of 120 different subjects was used. To predict cytomegalovirus infection status, the study brought together high-throughput TCR immunosequencing, statistical association of individual TCRs with disease status, and machine learning. Every discovery cohort repertoire had been produced on one sequencing platform. The study profiled the T cell repertoires of more than 500 subjects by immunosequencing and related them to cytomegalovirus serostatus. HLA typing included class I and class II loci at four-digit resolution. The study aimed to test whether signatures of past pathogen exposure could be identified by cataloging public T cell receptors. Several DR-DQ haplotypes were treated as single units for association and clustering because of strong linkage in the cohort. Of the 300 to 450 genotyped donors, roughly 85% fell in the genetic ancestry cluster associated with self-reported Caucasian donors. In the later analysis, no new phenotypic data were used to find candidate immune exposures; instead, reliance was placed on TCR beta sequences and their occurrence across donors. A later genetic analysis used genome-wide SNP genotypes for about 65% of the 666 donors, treating that subset as a discovery cohort.

The cohort comprised several hundred healthy bone marrow donors. At the time of sampling, every cohort member was nominally healthy, though immune exposures that went unrecorded were likely present. The donor was CMV seropositive and was included in the group of 250 to 350 seropositive cohort members. Every donor gave a peripheral blood sample, and the peripheral blood mononuclear cells from that sample were used for TCR beta sequencing. The Qiagen DNeasy Blood Extraction Kit was used to extract genomic DNA from the blood cell samples. Libraries came from the immunoSEQ multiplex PCR assay. A mixture of 60 forward primers for TCR Vbeta segments and 13 reverse primers for TCR Jbeta segments was used in the multiplex PCR. Amplification of the CDR3 region of rearranged TCR beta genes was performed with a multiplex PCR assay on genomic DNA. The Illumina HiSeq System was used to sequence the amplified TCR beta libraries as 87-base-pair reads. The authors' analysis ran thus. Across the roughly 600 repertoires, a later analysis counted some 80 million unique TCR beta chains, some 11 million of which were shared by at least two donors. Raw reads were error-corrected and collapsed into unique sequences by a nearest-neighbor algorithm in which closely related sequences were merged to remove PCR and sequencing errors. To assign V, D and J gene segments, CDR3 sequences were aligned to IMGT reference sequences. For a sequence to be retained, a match of at least six nucleotides to both a V gene segment and a J gene segment was required. Rearrangements were called productive when the CDR3 lacked stop codons and stayed in frame with V and J; all others were non-productive. CDR3 was defined by IMGT convention, running from the second conserved V-encoded cysteine to the conserved J-encoded phenylalanine. The earlier analysis of 500 to 750 of the donors excluded any sequence lacking an unambiguous match to a single V gene segment. An earlier analysis of several hundred of the donors classified V segments as functional when productive rearrangements were above 56.7% and as segregating when the standard deviation between donors was above 5%. A statistical classification framework was developed to diagnose cytomegalovirus status using the catalog of TCR beta chain sequences. V and J gene assignment, in a later analysis, came from comparing TCR nucleotide sequences with IMGT/GENE-DB human TR gene sequences. A later analysis assigned CDR3 sequences and most-parsimonious VDJ recombination scenarios with the TCRdist pipeline. In a later analysis, every TCR beta chain was defined by the combination of its CDR3 amino acid sequence and its V-gene family, and reads without a unique V-gene family were dropped. A later analysis removed 592 highly shared, low-generation-probability nucleotide sequences to deal with suspected cross-contamination and a sequencing artifact. A later analysis calculated a clonal expansion index for each public chain from normalized within-repertoire ranks of inferred template counts. In a later analysis, generation probabilities were computed using a VDJ recombination model fitted to out-of-frame rearrangements, and the results were checked against IGoR. In a later analysis, TCR-TCR, TCR-HLA and TCR-CMV co-occurrence was scored with hypergeometric tests, and a repertoire-size bias correction was applied to TCR pairs. False discovery rates were estimated in a later analysis by permuting HLA or CMV assignments 20 times. In a later analysis, co-occurring TCRs were grouped using DBSCAN, and TCRdist sequence similarity was added for clustering within HLA-allele-positive subsets. For co-occurrence clustering, repertoires with fewer than 30,000 or more than 120,000 public chains were excluded, along with four or five repertoires with anomalous nucleotide sharing. Imported from immuneACCESS, the table was reduced by TCRdb to in-frame sequences with V and J called. These copies leave out some clones; in studies compared against another copy, an unresolved V gene accounts for under half, and the cause of the remainder is not known. V, J and clone size are those of that table, while D and trimming were read from the DNA. The sample table shows around 200,000 clones, and roughly 84% are seen once. The ten largest clones represent about 2.6% of the sample.

The trim is 4 bases for V and 2 bases for J, with a gap of 12 bases between the germline ends. There are 16 amino acids in the CDR3, from cysteine to phenylalanine inclusive. Only CDR3 DNA is held: 48 bases, read in frame from base 1. As regards this clone: Its cognate antigen has yet to be identified. No base quality information exists; no much larger clone differs at one position.

Beyond this particular receptor, the publication reports: According to a later genetic analysis, donors in an Asian-associated ancestry cluster had fewer N-insertions in productive TCRs than the roughly 660-donor mean. CMV serostatus was the only immune exposure information available for the cohort. A later analysis found that HLA-associated TCR beta chains were more clonally expanded and had lower generation probabilities than equally common non-associated chains. Because HLA typing was missing for some donors at each locus, association tests included only the typed subset. The presence/absence analyses assumed that sequencing depth was roughly uniform across donors, and that assumption may not be true. In an earlier analysis of about 550 of the donors, most TCR beta V segments were observed in productive rearrangements about 87% or about 30% of the time, broadly matching IMGT annotations. According to a later analysis, most CMV-associated TCR beta chains appeared to be HLA-restricted, and the HLA associations seemed to be driven largely by CMV exposure. Strong co-occurrence of HLA alleles, especially DR and DQ, made assigning TCR associations to individual alleles difficult. In a later analysis, more than 15,000 TCR beta sequences were associated with specific HLA alleles at a false discovery rate of 0.05. A later analysis found that TCR association rates varied across HLA loci, with DRB1 alleles showing the most associated TCRs and HLA-C alleles the fewest. Because counts were too low, some 17 rarely observed V segments, including chromosome 9 orphons, were excluded from the earlier analysis of some 540 of the donors. Some IMGT-functional V segments, including TRBV6-2 and TRBV6-3, could not be told apart with the 87-base-pair reads, so those segments were excluded. The classifier was reported to diagnose cytomegalovirus status with high specificity and sensitivity in both the original cohort and the validation cohort. The study listed around 160 TCR beta chains as associated with cytomegalovirus. A further reported finding was that TCR beta sequences accurately predicted the HLA-A and HLA-B alleles for most subjects in the first cohort. A cluster of highly shared sequence variants was judged likely to be a technical artifact of the sequencing pipeline. In this cohort, only TCR beta chains were sequenced, and detectable features were limited by the absence of alpha or paired-chain data. The authors suggested that the approach could potentially be generalized to other disease states and immunological phenotypes. While some public TCRs were present in many individuals, most TCR sequences turned up only very rarely across donors. Linkage disequilibrium might explain the correlated functional status among segregating V segments, but an unknown experimental factor could not be ruled out. In a later analysis, several top co-occurrence clusters were reported to appear linked to parvovirus B19, influenza, CMV and Epstein-Barr virus. In vitro tests confirmed that three of the cytomegalovirus-associated TCR beta chains recognize cytomegalovirus antigens. In a later genetic analysis, a missense DCLRE1C variant was associated with V-gene and J-gene trimming of TCR beta chains, and the association was replicated in an independent cohort.

The chain employs TRBV23-1 and TRBJ2-6; D gene: possibly TRBD2, on 6 matching bases. TRBV23-1 is an ORF for which the function is uncertain. The sequence came from a woman aged 50 to 65 in good health and CMV-seropositive. The sample comprised PBMCs. The sequenced DNA is TGCGCCAGCAGTCTAGGACGACTAGCTGGGGCCAACGTCCTGACTTTC. It specifies CASSLGRLAGANVLTF.